These T cell receptor beta chains were read from a single sample in a study of T cell responses to AZD1222 COVID-19 vaccine. The data were produced by immunoSEQ multiplex PCR, yet TCRdb's version contains in-frame clones alone and is incomplete. The sample holds about 150,000 clones, 80% to 90% seen once. This material consisted of peripheral blood, taken on day 0 of AZD1222 vaccination. These receptors were obtained from an adult in good health. CDR3s include the opening cysteine and the closing phenylalanine or tryptophan. D genes are given only for firm matches. Not every row has a clone size; where given, it reads once, few, many or a size class.

>NA|TRBV4-2|once|TRBJ2-5
CASSQDQRAATQYF
TGTGCCAGCAGCCAAGATCAGAGGGCAGCGACCCAGTACTTC
>NA|TRBV5-1|NA|TRBJ2-1
CASSQDTPRPLDEQFF
TGCGCCAGCAGCCAAGACACCCCGAGGCCCCTCGATGAGCAGTTCTTC
>TRBD2|TRBV5-4|NA|TRBJ2-1
CASSMGGAREGGIWFF
TGTGCCAGCAGCATGGGAGGCGCGCGGGAGGGGGGAATATGGTTCTTC
>NA|TRBV18|NA|TRBJ2-5
CASSLNARSAEETQYF
TGTGCCAGCTCACTCAACGCCCGGAGTGCTGAAGAGACCCAGTACTTC
>NA|TRBV6-2/TRBV6-3|NA|TRBJ1-5
CASSYSRGNQPQHF
TGTGCCAGCAGTTACTCGAGGGGGAATCAGCCCCAGCATTTT
>NA|TRBV6-5|NA|TRBJ1-4
CASHRFGEKLFF
TGTGCCAGCCACAGGTTTGGCGAAAAACTGTTTTTT
>TRBD1|TRBV13|NA|TRBJ1-1
CASSRRQGPEAFF
TGTGCCAGCAGCCGGAGACAGGGGCCTGAAGCTTTCTTT
>NA|TRBV12-3/TRBV12-4|NA|TRBJ2-7
CASSRGYEQYF
TGTGCCAGCAGTAGGGGCTACGAGCAGTACTTC
>TRBD1|TRBV5-6|NA|TRBJ1-4
CASSRDRAATNEKLFF
TGTGCCAGCAGCAGGGACAGGGCCGCAACTAATGAAAAACTGTTTTTT
>NA|TRBV9|few|TRBJ1-2
CASSRGSGVNYGYTF
TGTGCCAGCAGCCGGGGCTCAGGGGTCAACTATGGCTACACCTTC
>TRBD1|TRBV6-2/TRBV6-3|NA|TRBJ1-5
CASSFLNRQGGSQPQHF
TGTGCCAGCAGTTTCCTTAACCGACAGGGAGGGAGTCAGCCCCAGCATTTT
>NA|TRBV28|once|TRBJ2-1
CASSLSEGLGGLYNEQFF
TGTGCCAGCAGTTTATCAGAGGGACTTGGGGGCCTTTACAATGAGCAGTTCTTC
>TRBD1|TRBV5-5|NA|TRBJ1-1
CASSPGQGPMNTEAFF
TGTGCCAGCAGCCCAGGACAGGGGCCTATGAACACTGAAGCTTTCTTT
>TRBD1|TRBV2|NA|TRBJ1-5
CASSEGTVSNQPQHF
TGTGCCAGCAGCGAAGGGACAGTTAGCAATCAGCCCCAGCATTTT
>NA|TRBV4-1|NA|TRBJ1-6
CASSQFLAKARSSYNSPLHF
TGCGCCAGCAGCCAGTTCTTAGCCAAAGCCAGAAGCTCCTATAATTCACCCCTCCACTTT
>NA|TRBV28|few|TRBJ2-3
CASSSPGPSTDTQYF
TGTGCCAGCAGTTCACCGGGACCTAGCACAGATACGCAGTATTTT
>NA|TRBV3-1/TRBV3-2|NA|TRBJ2-2
CASSQADGELFF
TGTGCCAGCAGCCAAGCTGACGGGGAGCTGTTTTTT
>TRBD1|TRBV6-5|NA|TRBJ2-7
CASSRGQPSYEQYF
TGTGCCAGCAGTCGGGGACAGCCATCCTACGAGCAGTACTTC
>NA|TRBV28|NA|TRBJ1-2
CASTHRGQPMRGYTF
TGTGCCAGCACGCACCGAGGACAGCCCATGAGAGGCTACACCTTC
>TRBD2|TRBV2|NA|TRBJ2-1
CASSGLAGVGNEQFF
TGTGCCAGCAGCGGACTAGCGGGAGTTGGTAATGAGCAGTTCTTC
>TRBD1|TRBV2|NA|TRBJ1-2
CASSEEDRGVYGYTF
TGTGCCAGCAGTGAAGAGGACAGGGGTGTCTATGGCTACACCTTC
>NA|TRBV5-1|NA|TRBJ2-1
CASRNSPRMDYNEQFF
TGCGCCAGCAGGAATTCGCCACGTATGGACTACAATGAGCAGTTCTTC
>NA|TRBV2|once|TRBJ1-1
CASSVTRQLNTEAFF
TGTGCCAGCAGTGTAACTAGGCAGCTGAACACTGAAGCTTTCTTT
>NA|TRBV5-1|NA|TRBJ1-6
CASSLGEAGWPYNSPLHF
TGCGCCAGCAGCTTGGGTGAGGCAGGGTGGCCCTATAATTCACCCCTCCACTTT
>TRBD2|TRBV11-2|NA|TRBJ2-7
CASSLEAGVTYEQYF
TGTGCCAGCAGCTTAGAGGCGGGAGTGACCTACGAGCAGTACTTC
>NA|TRBV19|NA|TRBJ1-2
CASSTLSRGGHTF
TGTGCCAGTAGTACCCTCTCTAGGGGGGGTCACACCTTC
>TRBD1|TRBV5-1|NA|TRBJ1-1
CASSLTGARTEAFF
TGCGCCAGCAGCCTGACAGGGGCCCGAACTGAAGCTTTCTTT
>TRBD2|TRBV2|NA|TRBJ2-3
CASRREMTDTQYF
TGTGCCAGCAGGCGGGAGATGACAGATACGCAGTATTTT
>TRBD1|TRBV5-4|NA|TRBJ1-2
CASSLRTGDNYGYTF
TGTGCCAGCAGTCTTCGGACAGGGGATAACTATGGCTACACCTTC
>NA|TRBV2|NA|TRBJ1-5
CASSPIGQLSNQPQHF
TGTGCCAGCAGTCCCATAGGACAGCTTAGCAATCAGCCCCAGCATTTT
>NA|TRBV24-1|NA|TRBJ1-2
CATSDRSVPTGGYTF
TGTGCCACCAGTGACCGTTCCGTCCCGACAGGCGGCTACACCTTC
>TRBD2|TRBV7-9|NA|TRBJ2-3
CASSRLAVTDTQYF
TGTGCCAGCAGCCGACTAGCGGTCACAGATACGCAGTATTTT
>TRBD1|TRBV7-2|NA|TRBJ1-1
CASSLGGQGNTEAFF
TGTGCCAGCAGCTTAGGAGGACAGGGTAACACTGAAGCTTTCTTT
>NA|TRBV10-3|NA|TRBJ1-2
CAISEDNDYGYTF
TGTGCCATCAGTGAAGACAACGACTATGGCTACACCTTC
>TRBD1|TRBV2|NA|TRBJ1-5
CASRNTGGYQPQHF
TGTGCCAGCAGGAATACAGGGGGGTATCAGCCCCAGCATTTT
>NA|TRBV20-1|few|TRBJ2-7
CSARDYEQYF
TGCAGTGCTAGAGACTACGAGCAGTACTTC